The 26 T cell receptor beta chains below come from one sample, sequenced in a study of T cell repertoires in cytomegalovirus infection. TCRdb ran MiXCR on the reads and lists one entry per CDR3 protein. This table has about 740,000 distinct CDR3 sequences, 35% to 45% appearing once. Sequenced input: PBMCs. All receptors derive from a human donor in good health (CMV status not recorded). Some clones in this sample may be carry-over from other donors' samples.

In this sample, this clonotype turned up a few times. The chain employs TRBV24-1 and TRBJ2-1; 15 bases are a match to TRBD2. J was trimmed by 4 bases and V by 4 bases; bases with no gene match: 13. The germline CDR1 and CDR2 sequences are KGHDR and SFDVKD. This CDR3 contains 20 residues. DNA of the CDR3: TGTGCCACCAGTGACACTTCGCCCGGGACTAGCGGGGGGTCTTACAATGAGCAGTTCTTC. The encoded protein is CATSDTSPGTSGGSYNEQFF.

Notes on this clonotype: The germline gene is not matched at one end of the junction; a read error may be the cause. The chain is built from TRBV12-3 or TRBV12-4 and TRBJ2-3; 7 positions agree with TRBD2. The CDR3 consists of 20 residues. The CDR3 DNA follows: TGTGCCAGCAATTTAATAGGCAAGCGGGGAGTGGCCACTAGCACAGATACGCAGTATTTT. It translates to CASNLIGKRGVATSTDTQYF.

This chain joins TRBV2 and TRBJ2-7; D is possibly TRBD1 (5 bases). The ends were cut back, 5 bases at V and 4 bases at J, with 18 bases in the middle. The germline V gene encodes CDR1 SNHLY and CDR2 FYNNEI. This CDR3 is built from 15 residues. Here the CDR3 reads CASSPVTGAFYEQYF. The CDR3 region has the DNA TGTGCCAGCAGTCCCGTTACAGGCGCTTTTTACGAGCAGTACTTC. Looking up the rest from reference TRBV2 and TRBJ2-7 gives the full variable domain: EPEVTQTPSHQVTQMGQEVILRCVPISNHLYFYWYRQILGQKVEFLVSFYNNEISEKSEIFDDQFSVERPDGSNFTLKIRSTKLEDSAMYFCASSPVTGAFYEQYFGPGTRLTVT.

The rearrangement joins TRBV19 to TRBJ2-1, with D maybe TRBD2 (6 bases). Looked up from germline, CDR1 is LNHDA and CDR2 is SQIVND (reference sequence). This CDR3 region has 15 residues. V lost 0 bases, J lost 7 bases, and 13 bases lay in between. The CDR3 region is CASSIDQVAGNEQFF. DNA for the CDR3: TGTGCCAGTAGTATAGATCAGGTCGCGGGGAATGAGCAGTTCTTC.

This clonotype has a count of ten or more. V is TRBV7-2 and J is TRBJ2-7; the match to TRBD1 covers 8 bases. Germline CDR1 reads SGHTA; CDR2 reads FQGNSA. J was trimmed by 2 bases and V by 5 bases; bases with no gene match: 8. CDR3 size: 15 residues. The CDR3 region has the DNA TGTGCCAGCAGCCATCGGACAGGGCCGACCTACGAGCAGTACTTC. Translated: CASSHRTGPTYEQYF.

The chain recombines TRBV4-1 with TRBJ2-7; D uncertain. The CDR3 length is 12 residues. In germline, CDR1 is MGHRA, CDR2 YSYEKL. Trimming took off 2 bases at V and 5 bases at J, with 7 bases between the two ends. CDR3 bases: TGCGCCAGCAGCCAACCAGTACACGAGCAGTACTTC. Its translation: CASSQPVHEQYF.

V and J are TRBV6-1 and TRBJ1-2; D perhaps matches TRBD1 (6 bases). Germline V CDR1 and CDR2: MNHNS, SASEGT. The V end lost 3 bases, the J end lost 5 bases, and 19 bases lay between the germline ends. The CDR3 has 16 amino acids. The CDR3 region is CASSDRVQGRSYGYTF. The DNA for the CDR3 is TGTGCCAGCAGTGATCGCGTACAGGGACGGAGTTATGGCTACACCTTC.

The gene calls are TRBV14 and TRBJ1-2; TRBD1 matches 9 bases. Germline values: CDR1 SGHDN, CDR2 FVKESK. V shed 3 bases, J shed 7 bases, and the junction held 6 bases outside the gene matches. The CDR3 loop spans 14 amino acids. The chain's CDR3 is CASSHTGGVFGYTF. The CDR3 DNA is TGTGCCAGCAGCCACACAGGGGGCGTCTTTGGCTACACCTTC.

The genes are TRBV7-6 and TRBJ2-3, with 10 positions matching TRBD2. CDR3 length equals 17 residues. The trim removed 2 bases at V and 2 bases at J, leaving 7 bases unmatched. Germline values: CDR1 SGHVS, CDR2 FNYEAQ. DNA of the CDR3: TGTGCCAGCAGCTTATTCGCTAGCGGGAGTATCACAGATACGCAGTATTTT. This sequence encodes CASSLFASGSITDTQYF.

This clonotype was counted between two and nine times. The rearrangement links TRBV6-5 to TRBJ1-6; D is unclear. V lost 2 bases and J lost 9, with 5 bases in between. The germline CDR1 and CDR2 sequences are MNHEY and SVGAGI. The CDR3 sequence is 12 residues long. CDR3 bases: TGTGCCAGCAGTTACCACGCTTCACCCCTCCACTTT. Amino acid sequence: CASSYHASPLHF.

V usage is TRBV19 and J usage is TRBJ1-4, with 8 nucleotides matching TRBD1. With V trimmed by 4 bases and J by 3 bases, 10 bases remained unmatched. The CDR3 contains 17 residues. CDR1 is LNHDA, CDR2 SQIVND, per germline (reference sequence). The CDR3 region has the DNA TGTGCCAGTAGTAGGACAGGGATGAGAAGGGCTAATGAAAAACTGTTTTTT. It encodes CASSRTGMRRANEKLFF.

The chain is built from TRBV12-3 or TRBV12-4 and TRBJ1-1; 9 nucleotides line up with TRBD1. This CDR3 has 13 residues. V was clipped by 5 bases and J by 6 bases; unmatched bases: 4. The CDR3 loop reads CASSPQGASEAFF. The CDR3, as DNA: TGTGCCAGCAGTCCACAGGGGGCCTCTGAAGCTTTCTTT.

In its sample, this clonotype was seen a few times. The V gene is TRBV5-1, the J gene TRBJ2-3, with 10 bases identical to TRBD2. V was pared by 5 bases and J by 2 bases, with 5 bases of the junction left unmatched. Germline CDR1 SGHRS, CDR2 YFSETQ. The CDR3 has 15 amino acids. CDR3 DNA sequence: TGCGCCAGCAGGGGGACTAGCGAAAACACAGATACGCAGTATTTT. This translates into CASRGTSENTDTQYF.

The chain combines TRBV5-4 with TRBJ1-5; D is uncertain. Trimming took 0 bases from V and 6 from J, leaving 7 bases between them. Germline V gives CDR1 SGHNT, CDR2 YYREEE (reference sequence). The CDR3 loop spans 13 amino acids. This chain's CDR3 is CASSLEGTQPQHF. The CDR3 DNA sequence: TGTGCCAGCAGCTTGGAGGGTACTCAGCCCCAGCATTTT.

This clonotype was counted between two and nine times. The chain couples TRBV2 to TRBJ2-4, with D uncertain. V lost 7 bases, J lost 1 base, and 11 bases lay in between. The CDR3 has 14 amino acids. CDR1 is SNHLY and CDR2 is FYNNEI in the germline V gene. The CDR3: CASTKEGAKNIQYF. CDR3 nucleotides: TGTGCCAGCACTAAGGAAGGGGCCAAAAACATTCAGTACTTC. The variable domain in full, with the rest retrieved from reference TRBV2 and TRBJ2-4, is EPEVTQTPSHQVTQMGQEVILRCVPISNHLYFYWYRQILGQKVEFLVSFYNNEISEKSEIFDDQFSVERPDGSNFTLKIRSTKLEDSAMYFCASTKEGAKNIQYFGAGTRLSVL.

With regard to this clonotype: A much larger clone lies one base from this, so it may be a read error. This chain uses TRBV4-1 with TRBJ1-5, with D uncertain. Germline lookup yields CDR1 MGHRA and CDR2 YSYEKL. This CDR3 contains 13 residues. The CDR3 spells CASSQEGGRPQLF. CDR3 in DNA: TGCGCCAGCAGCCAAGAGGGCGGACGGCCCCAGCTTTTT.

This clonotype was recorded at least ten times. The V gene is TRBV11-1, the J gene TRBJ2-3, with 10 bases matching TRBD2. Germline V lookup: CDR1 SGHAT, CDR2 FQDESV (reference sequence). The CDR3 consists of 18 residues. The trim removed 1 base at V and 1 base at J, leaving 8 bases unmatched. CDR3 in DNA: TGTGCCAGCAGCTTAGTACCGTTTGGGACTAGCGGCACAGATACGCAGTATTTT. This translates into CASSLVPFGTSGTDTQYF.

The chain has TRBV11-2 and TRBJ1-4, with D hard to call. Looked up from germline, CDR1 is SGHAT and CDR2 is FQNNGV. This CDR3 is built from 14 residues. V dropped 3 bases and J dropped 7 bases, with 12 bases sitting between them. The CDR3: CASSFIRAGEKLFF. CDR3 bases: TGTGCCAGCAGCTTCATAAGGGCTGGTGAAAAACTGTTTTTT.

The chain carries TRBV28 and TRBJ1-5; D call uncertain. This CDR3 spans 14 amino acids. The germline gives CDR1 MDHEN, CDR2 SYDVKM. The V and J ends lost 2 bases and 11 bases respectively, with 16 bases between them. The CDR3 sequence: CASSLEGWAVAQHF. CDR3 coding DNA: TGTGCCAGCAGTTTAGAGGGCTGGGCTGTGGCCCAGCATTTT.

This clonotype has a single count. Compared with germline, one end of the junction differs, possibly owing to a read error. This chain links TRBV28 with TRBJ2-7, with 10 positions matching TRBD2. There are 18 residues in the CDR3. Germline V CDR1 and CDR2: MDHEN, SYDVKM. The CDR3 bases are TGTACCAGCAGTTTATTCGGGGCTAGCGGGAGTAGGGCCTACGAGCAGTACTTC. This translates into CTSSLFGASGSRAYEQYF.

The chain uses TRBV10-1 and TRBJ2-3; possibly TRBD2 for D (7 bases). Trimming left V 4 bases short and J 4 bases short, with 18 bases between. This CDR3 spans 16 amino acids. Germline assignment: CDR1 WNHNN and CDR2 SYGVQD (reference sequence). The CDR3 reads CASSGGSLGGPDTQYF. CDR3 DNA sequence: TGCGCCAGCAGTGGAGGGAGCCTCGGGGGGCCAGATACGCAGTATTTT.

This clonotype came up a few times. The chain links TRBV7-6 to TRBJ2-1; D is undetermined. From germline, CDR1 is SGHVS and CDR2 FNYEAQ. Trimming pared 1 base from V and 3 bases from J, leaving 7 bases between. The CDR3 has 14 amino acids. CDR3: CASSLDPYYNEQFF. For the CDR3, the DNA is TGTGCCAGCAGCTTAGACCCATACTACAATGAGCAGTTCTTC.

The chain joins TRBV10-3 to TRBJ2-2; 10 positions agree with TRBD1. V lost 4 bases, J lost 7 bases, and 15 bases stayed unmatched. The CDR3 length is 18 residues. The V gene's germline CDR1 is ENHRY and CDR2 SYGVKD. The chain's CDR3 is CAISATGGEGQGNGELFF. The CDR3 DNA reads TGTGCCATCAGTGCGACAGGGGGCGAGGGCCAGGGTAACGGGGAGCTGTTTTTT.

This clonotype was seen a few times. For the CDR3, the DNA is TGTGCCAGCAGCGTTGATGGCGGGGGGGCAAAAGAGCAGTTCTTC. The encoded protein is CASSVDGGGAKEQFF. The genes are TRBV9 and TRBJ2-1; 9 positions agree with TRBD2. J gave up 10 bases and V 2 bases, and 10 bases lay outside the gene matches. The CDR3 runs 15 residues. CDR1 and CDR2 (germline): SGDLS, YYNGEE.

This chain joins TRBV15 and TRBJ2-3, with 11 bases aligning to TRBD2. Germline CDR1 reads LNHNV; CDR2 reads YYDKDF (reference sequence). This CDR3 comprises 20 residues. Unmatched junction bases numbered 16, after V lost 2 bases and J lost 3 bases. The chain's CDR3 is CATSRIRPEASGRRTDTQYF. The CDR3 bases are TGTGCCACCAGCAGAATCCGCCCCGAGGCTAGCGGGAGGCGGACAGATACGCAGTATTTT.

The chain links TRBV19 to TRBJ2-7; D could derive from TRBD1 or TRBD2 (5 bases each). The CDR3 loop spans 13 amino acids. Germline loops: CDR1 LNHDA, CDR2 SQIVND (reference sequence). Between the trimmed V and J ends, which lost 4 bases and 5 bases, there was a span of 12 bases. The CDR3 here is CASSTGVGDEQYF. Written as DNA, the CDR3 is TGTGCCAGTAGTACGGGTGTGGGGGACGAGCAGTACTTC.